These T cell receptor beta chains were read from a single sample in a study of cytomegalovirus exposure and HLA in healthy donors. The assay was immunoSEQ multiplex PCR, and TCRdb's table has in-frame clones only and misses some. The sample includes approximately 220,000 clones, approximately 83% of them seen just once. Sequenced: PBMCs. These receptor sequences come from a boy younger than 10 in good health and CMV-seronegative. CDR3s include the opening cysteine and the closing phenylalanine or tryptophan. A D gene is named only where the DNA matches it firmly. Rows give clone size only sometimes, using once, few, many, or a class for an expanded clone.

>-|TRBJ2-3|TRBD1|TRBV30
TGTGCCTGGACTCGGGACAGGGTGTCAGATACGCAGTATTTT
CAWTRDRVSDTQYF
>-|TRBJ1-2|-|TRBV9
TGTGCCAGCAATAACGGGGGATTCGGGGAAGGCTACACCTTC
CASNNGGFGEGYTF
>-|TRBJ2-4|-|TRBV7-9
TGTGCCAGCAGCCCCCCTAGGGGCCGAGCCAAAAACATTCAGTACTTC
CASSPPRGRAKNIQYF
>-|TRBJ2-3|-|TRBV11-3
TGTGCCAGCAGCCCCCGAGCGGGTCGGCACACAGATACGCAGTATTTT
CASSPRAGRHTDTQYF
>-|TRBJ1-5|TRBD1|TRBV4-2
TGTGCCAGCAGCCCTTTTGCCAGGGGGCGGGTTTGGGATCAGCCCCAGCATTTT
CASSPFARGRVWDQPQHF
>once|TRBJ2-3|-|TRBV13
TGTGCCAGCAGCTACCCGAGTAGCGGAGCTGACACAGATACGCAGTATTTT
CASSYPSSGADTDTQYF
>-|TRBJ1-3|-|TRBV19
TGTGCCAGTAGTACCGGGATGATTTCTGGAAACACCATATATTTT
CASSTGMISGNTIYF
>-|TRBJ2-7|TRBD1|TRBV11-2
TGTGCCAGCAGCTTAGGTAGGGGACAGGGGGCCTACGAGCAGTACTTC
CASSLGRGQGAYEQYF
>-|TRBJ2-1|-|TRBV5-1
TGCGCCAGCAGCTTGGCGGGAGTTGGGTACAATGAGCAGTTCTTC
CASSLAGVGYNEQFF
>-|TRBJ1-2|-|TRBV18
TGTGCCAGCTCACCGAGGGACAACGGAATCTATGGCTACACCTTC
CASSPRDNGIYGYTF
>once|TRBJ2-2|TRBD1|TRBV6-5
TGTGCCAGCAGTTACAAAGGGGGCAACACCGGGGAGCTGTTTTTT
CASSYKGGNTGELFF
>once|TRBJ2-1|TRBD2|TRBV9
TGTGCCAGCAGCGTAGGACTAGCGGTGTCCAATGAGCAGTTCTTC
CASSVGLAVSNEQFF
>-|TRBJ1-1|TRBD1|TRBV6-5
TGTGCCAGCAGTTACTCGGGGACAGGGGGATCGACTGAAGCTTTCTTT
CASSYSGTGGSTEAFF
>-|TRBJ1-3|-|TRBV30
TGTGCCTGGAAGAGGGATAGTGGAAACACCATATATTTT
CAWKRDSGNTIYF
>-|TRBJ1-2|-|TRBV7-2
TGTGCCAGCAGCTTAGCGGGATCTGGGACTTATGGCTACACCTTC
CASSLAGSGTYGYTF
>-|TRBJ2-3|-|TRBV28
TGTGCCAGCAGTGGATCTACGGGAGTTGGCACAGATACGCAGTATTTT
CASSGSTGVGTDTQYF
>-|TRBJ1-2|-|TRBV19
TGTGCCAGCACAGGACGTATTGGCTATGGCTACACCTTC
CASTGRIGYGYTF